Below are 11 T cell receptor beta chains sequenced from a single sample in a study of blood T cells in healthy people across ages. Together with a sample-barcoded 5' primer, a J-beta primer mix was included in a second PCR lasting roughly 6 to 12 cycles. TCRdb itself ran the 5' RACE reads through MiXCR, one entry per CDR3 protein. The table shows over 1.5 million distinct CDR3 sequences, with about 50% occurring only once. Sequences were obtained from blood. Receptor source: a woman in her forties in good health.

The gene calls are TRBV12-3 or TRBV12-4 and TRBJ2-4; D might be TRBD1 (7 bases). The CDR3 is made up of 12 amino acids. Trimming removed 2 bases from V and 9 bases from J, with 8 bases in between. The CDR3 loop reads CASSLQGGIQYF. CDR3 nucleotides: TGTGCCAGCAGTTTACAGGGGGGCATTCAGTACTTC.

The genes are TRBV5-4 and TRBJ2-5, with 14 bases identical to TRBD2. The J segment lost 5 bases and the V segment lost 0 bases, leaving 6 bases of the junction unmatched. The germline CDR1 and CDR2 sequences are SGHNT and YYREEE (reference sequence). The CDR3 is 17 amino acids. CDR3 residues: CASSLVRLAGGPETQYF. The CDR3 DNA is TGTGCCAGCAGCTTGGTTCGACTAGCGGGGGGGCCTGAGACCCAGTACTTC.

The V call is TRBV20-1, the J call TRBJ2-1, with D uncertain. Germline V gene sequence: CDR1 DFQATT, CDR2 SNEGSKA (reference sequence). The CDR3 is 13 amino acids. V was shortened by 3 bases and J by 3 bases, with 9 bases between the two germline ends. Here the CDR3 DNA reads TGCAGTGCTAGCAAGGGTTACTACAATGAGCAGTTCTTC. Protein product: CSASKGYYNEQFF.

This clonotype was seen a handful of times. The CDR3 region is CASSPGLALKQYF. The CDR3, as DNA: TGTGCCAGCAGCCCGGGACTTGCTCTGAAGCAGTATTTT. The V call is TRBV7-2, the J call TRBJ2-3; tentatively, D is TRBD2 (6 bases). The V gene's germline CDR1 is SGHTA and CDR2 FQGNSA. The CDR3 is 13 residues long. V was clipped by 5 bases and J by 11 bases, with 17 bases between them.

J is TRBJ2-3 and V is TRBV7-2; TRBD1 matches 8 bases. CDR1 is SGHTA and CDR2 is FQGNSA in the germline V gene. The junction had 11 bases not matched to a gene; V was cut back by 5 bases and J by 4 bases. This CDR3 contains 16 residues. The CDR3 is CASSRRTGLFPDTQYF. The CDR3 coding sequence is TGTGCCAGCAGCCGGCGGACAGGGTTATTCCCAGATACGCAGTATTTT.

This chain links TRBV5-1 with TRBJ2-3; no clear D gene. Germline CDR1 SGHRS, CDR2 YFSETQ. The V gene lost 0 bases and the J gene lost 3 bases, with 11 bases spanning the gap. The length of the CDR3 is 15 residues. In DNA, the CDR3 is TGCGCCAGCAGCTTGGAAGGCGCAGAGACAGATACGCAGTATTTT. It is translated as CASSLEGAETDTQYF.

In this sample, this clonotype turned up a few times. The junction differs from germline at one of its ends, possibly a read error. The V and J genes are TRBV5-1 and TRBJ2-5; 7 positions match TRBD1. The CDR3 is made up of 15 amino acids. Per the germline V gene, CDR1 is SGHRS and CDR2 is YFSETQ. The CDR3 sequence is CASSRSGTAQETQYF. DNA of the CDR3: TGTGCCAGCAGTCGCTCCGGGACAGCTCAAGAGACCCAGTACTTC.

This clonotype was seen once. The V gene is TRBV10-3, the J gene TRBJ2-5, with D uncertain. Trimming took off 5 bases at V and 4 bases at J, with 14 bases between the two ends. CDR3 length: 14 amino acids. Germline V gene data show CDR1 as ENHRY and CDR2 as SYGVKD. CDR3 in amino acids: CAISSTDTGETQYF. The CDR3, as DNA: TGTGCCATCAGTTCAACAGATACGGGAGAGACCCAGTACTTC.

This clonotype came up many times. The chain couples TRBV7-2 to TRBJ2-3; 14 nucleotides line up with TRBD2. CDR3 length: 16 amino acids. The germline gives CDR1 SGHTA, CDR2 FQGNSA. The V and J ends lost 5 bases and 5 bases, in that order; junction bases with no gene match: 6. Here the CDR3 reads CASSNGLAGGGDTQYF. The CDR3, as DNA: TGTGCCAGCAGCAACGGACTAGCGGGGGGTGGAGATACGCAGTATTTT. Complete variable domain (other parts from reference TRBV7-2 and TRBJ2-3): GAGVSQSPSNKVTEKGKDVELRCDPISGHTALYWYRQSLGQGLEFLIYFQGNSAPDKSGLPSDRFSAERTGGSVSTLTIQRTQQEDSAVYLCASSNGLAGGGDTQYFGPGTRLTVL.

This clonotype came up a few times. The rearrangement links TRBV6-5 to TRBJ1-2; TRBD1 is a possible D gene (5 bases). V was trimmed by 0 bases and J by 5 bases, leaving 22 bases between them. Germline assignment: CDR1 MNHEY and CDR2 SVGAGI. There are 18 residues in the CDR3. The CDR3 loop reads CASSYSYKQELRQYGYTF. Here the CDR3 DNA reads TGTGCCAGCAGTTACTCGTATAAACAGGAATTGAGGCAATATGGCTACACCTTC.

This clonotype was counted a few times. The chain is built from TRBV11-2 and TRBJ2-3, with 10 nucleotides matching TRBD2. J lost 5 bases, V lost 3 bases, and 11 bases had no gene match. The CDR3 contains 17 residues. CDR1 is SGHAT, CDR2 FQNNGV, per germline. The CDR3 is CASSLGSSGGTQDTQYF. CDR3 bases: TGTGCCAGCAGCTTGGGATCTAGCGGGGGTACACAAGATACGCAGTATTTT.